The 30 T cell receptor beta chains presented below share a single source sample, sequenced in a study of cytomegalovirus exposure and HLA in healthy donors (dated by TCRdb to about 2017). Library method: the immunoSEQ multiplex PCR assay. For the multiplex PCR, a mixture combining 60 forward primers for TCR Vbeta segments and 13 reverse primers for TCR Jbeta segments was used. The immuneACCESS repertoire file appears here via TCRdb, limited to in-frame rearrangements. These files lack a portion of the clones; in checked studies, under half of the deficit traces to unresolved V genes, and the cause of the others is not known. This sample holds 100,000 to 150,000 clones; about 82% were observed only once. About 1% of the sample is held by the ten biggest clonotypes. Sequenced: PBMCs. Receptors originate from a boy aged 5-17 years in good health and CMV-seronegative.

V is TRBV29-1 and J is TRBJ2-1, with TRBD2 as a possible D gene (6 bases). V was trimmed by 4 bases and J by 10 bases, leaving 14 bases between them. This CDR3 has 12 amino acids. Germline CDR1 SQVTM, CDR2 ANQGSEA. For the CDR3, the DNA is TGCAGCGTTGGGTTCAGCGGGTGGGAGCAGTTCTTC. Its protein is CSVGFSGWEQFF.

The chain has TRBV7-8 and TRBJ2-3; maybe TRBD1 (5 bases). Trimming left V 6 bases short and J 5 bases short, with 12 bases between. This CDR3 comprises 13 residues. Germline CDR1 is SGHVS and CDR2 is FQNEAQ. This CDR3 reads CASSEQGGDTQYF. CDR3 DNA: TGTGCCAGCAGTGAGCAGGGTGGAGATACGCAGTATTTT.

This sequence joins TRBV2 and TRBJ2-7, with TRBD2 identical over 11 bases. V shed 7 bases, J shed 6 bases, and the junction held 8 bases outside the gene matches. The CDR3 has 14 residues. Germline V gives CDR1 SNHLY, CDR2 FYNNEI. The CDR3 here is CASKKLAGVGEQYF. CDR3 sequence (DNA): TGTGCCAGCAAAAAACTAGCGGGAGTCGGCGAGCAGTACTTC.

The chain uses TRBV5-4 and TRBJ1-2, with TRBD1 as a possible D gene (6 bases). The CDR3 totals 13 residues. Germline CDR1 is SGHNT and CDR2 is YYREEE (reference sequence). V was pared by 0 bases and J by 5 bases, with 8 bases between. CDR3 region: CASSLVQGYGYTF. The CDR3 DNA reads TGTGCCAGCAGCTTGGTCCAGGGGTATGGCTACACCTTC.

The chain is built from TRBV5-4 and TRBJ2-1; perhaps TRBD2 as D (5 bases). Per germline, CDR1 SGHNT and CDR2 YYREEE (reference sequence). There are 11 residues in the CDR3. V was shortened by 3 bases and J by 8 bases, with 6 bases between the two germline ends. The CDR3 region is CASSSDYEQFF. CDR3 nucleotides: TGTGCCAGCAGCTCGGACTATGAGCAGTTCTTC. The full variable domain, with the rest looked up from reference TRBV5-4 and TRBJ2-1, is ETGVTQSPTHLIKTRGQQVTLRCSSQSGHNTVSWYQQALGQGPQFIFQYYREEENGRGNFPPRFSGLQFPNYSSELNVNALELDDSALYLCASSSDYEQFFGPGTRLTVL.

This chain joins TRBV30 and TRBJ2-7; D is possibly TRBD2 (6 bases). The V gene lost 0 bases and the J gene lost 2 bases, with 14 bases spanning the gap. The CDR3 is made up of 15 amino acids. Germline values: CDR1 GTSNPN, CDR2 SVGIG (reference sequence). CDR3 region: CAWSVRASVAYEQYF. CDR3 bases: TGTGCCTGGAGTGTACGGGCTAGCGTTGCCTACGAGCAGTACTTC.

This clone has just a few counts. The gene calls are TRBV4-1 and TRBJ2-1, with 9 bases lining up with TRBD2. This CDR3 is 17 amino acids long. The germline V gene encodes CDR1 MGHRA and CDR2 YSYEKL. The V segment lost 1 base and the J segment 3 bases; nucleotides outside the gene matches: 7. The chain's CDR3 is CASSQVGSGRDYNEQFF. DNA of the CDR3: TGCGCCAGCAGCCAAGTTGGTAGCGGGAGAGACTACAATGAGCAGTTCTTC.

The V gene is TRBV6-6, the J gene TRBJ2-6, with TRBD1 as a possible D gene (5 bases). Germline values: CDR1 MNHNY, CDR2 SVGAGI (reference sequence). This CDR3 spans 14 amino acids. V lost 7 bases to trimming and J lost 3 bases, with 10 bases between them. CDR3 protein: CASKRQFGANVLTF. The CDR3 region has the DNA TGTGCCAGCAAAAGACAGTTTGGGGCCAACGTCCTGACTTTC.

This clone came up a few times. CDR3 region: CASSQGADQPQHF. CDR3 in DNA: TGTGCCAGCTCGCAGGGGGCGGATCAGCCCCAGCATTTT. The rearrangement links TRBV18 to TRBJ1-5, with 8 bases matching TRBD1. The length of the CDR3 is 13 residues. Germline CDR1 KGHSH, CDR2 LQKENI. Losses at the gene ends were 6 bases for V and 5 bases for J; bases not matched to a gene: 3.

The chain employs TRBV25-1 and TRBJ2-3; D not resolved. The CDR3 consists of 13 residues. The germline CDR1 and CDR2 sequences are MGHDK and SYGVNS. Trimming took off 4 bases at V and 4 bases at J, with 9 bases between the two ends. The CDR3 reads CASSGGMADTQYF. Written as DNA, the CDR3 is TGTGCCAGCAGTGGAGGCATGGCAGATACGCAGTATTTT.

The CDR3: CALRETQYF. CDR3 coding DNA: TGTGCCCTACGCGAGACCCAGTACTTC. The chain links TRBV27 to TRBJ2-5, with D unresolved. The CDR3 extends over 9 amino acids. The V end lost 11 bases, the J end lost 5 bases, and 6 bases lay between the germline ends. Germline-derived CDR1 and CDR2 are MNHEY and SMNVEV (reference sequence).

The gene calls are TRBV5-1 and TRBJ2-5; 9 bases are a match to TRBD1. CDR3 length: 14 amino acids. J lost 4 bases, V lost 4 bases, and 5 bases had no gene match. The germline gives CDR1 SGHRS, CDR2 YFSETQ. CDR3 in DNA: TGCGCCAGCAGCCCCGGGACAGGGCGAGAGACCCAGTACTTC. Protein product: CASSPGTGRETQYF.

The V call is TRBV6-5, the J call TRBJ2-2, with 7 bases matching TRBD1. V was clipped by 4 bases and J by 5 bases; unmatched bases: 10. The length of the CDR3 is 16 residues. CDR1 and CDR2 from the germline V gene are MNHEY and SVGAGI. CDR3 bases: TGTGCCAGCAGTTGGGCCCTAACAGGGGAGACCGGGGAGCTGTTTTTT. Translated: CASSWALTGETGELFF.

J is TRBJ2-1 and V is TRBV5-8, with 12 bases fitting TRBD2. The CDR3 runs 15 residues. V shed 1 base and J 7 bases; nucleotides not matched to a gene: 3. Germline V CDR1 and CDR2: SGHTS, YDEGEE. The CDR3 bases are TGTGCCAGCAGCTTGTGGCTAGCGGGAGGGAATGAGCAGTTCTTC. Translated, it gives CASSLWLAGGNEQFF.

The chain joins TRBV5-4 to TRBJ2-2; possibly TRBD2 for D (6 bases). This CDR3 spans 16 amino acids. V lost 4 bases and J lost 0, with 13 bases in between. From germline, CDR1 is SGHNT and CDR2 YYREEE (reference sequence). CDR3 amino acids: CASSPGTGANTGELFF. CDR3 DNA sequence: TGTGCCAGCAGCCCAGGGACTGGCGCGAACACCGGGGAGCTGTTTTTT.

The V gene is TRBV2, the J gene TRBJ2-5, with D perhaps matching TRBD2 (5 bases). Germline CDR1 reads SNHLY; CDR2 reads FYNNEI. The CDR3 covers 17 residues. Trimming shortened V by 1 base and J by 5 bases, and 20 bases separated the two germline ends. CDR3 residues: CASSEGRPVDFFETQYF. The CDR3 DNA follows: TGTGCCAGCAGTGAAGGGCGGCCAGTGGACTTCTTTGAGACCCAGTACTTC.

The gene calls are TRBV10-2 and TRBJ2-7; 8 bases align to TRBD1. There are 12 residues in the CDR3. V gave up 11 bases and J gave up 5 bases; unmatched junction bases: 8. CDR1 and CDR2 from the germline V gene are WSHSY and SAAADI. The chain's CDR3 is CAAGDRRDEQYF. The CDR3 nucleotides are TGCGCCGCAGGGGACAGGAGAGACGAGCAGTACTTC.

The V and J genes are TRBV7-8 and TRBJ2-7; 9 positions match TRBD2. The length of the CDR3 is 17 residues. Germline trimming cut 1 base from V and 0 bases from J; bases unmatched to any gene: 7. From germline, CDR1 is SGHVS and CDR2 FQNEAQ. CDR3 nucleotides: TGTGCCAGCAGCTTAGTAGTGTTAGCGGGAGTCTCCTACGAGCAGTACTTC. Translating it yields CASSLVVLAGVSYEQYF.

The J gene is TRBJ2-1, the V gene TRBV9, with TRBD2 matching 9 bases. The CDR3 is 16 amino acids. Germline loops: CDR1 SGDLS, CDR2 YYNGEE. The V segment lost 2 bases and the J segment 4 bases; nucleotides outside the gene matches: 7. CDR3 DNA sequence: TGTGCCAGCAGCGTCCTCTCGACTAGCGGTTACAATGAGCAGTTCTTC. It encodes CASSVLSTSGYNEQFF.

The gene calls are TRBV27 and TRBJ2-7, with D possibly matching TRBD1 (5 bases). The germline gives CDR1 MNHEY, CDR2 SMNVEV (reference sequence). This CDR3 is built from 14 residues. V dropped 4 bases and J dropped 5 bases, with 15 bases sitting between them. CDR3 amino acids: CASSSGHRNDEQYF. CDR3 DNA sequence: TGTGCCAGCAGTTCTGGACACCGGAACGACGAGCAGTACTTC.

This sequence joins TRBV5-1 and TRBJ2-5; perhaps TRBD2 as D (6 bases). The length of the CDR3 is 14 residues. Germline assignment: CDR1 SGHRS and CDR2 YFSETQ. The germline V and J ends were trimmed by 3 bases and 0 bases, with 9 bases remaining between them. CDR3 region: CASSSGLNQETQYF. The CDR3 DNA sequence: TGCGCCAGCAGCTCGGGACTGAACCAAGAGACCCAGTACTTC.

This chain uses TRBV28 with TRBJ2-7; maybe TRBD2 (5 bases). Germline CDR1 is MDHEN and CDR2 is SYDVKM. The V end lost 6 bases, the J end lost 5 bases, and 11 bases lay between the germline ends. The CDR3 runs to 12 residues. The CDR3 here is CASSWGADEQYF. The DNA of the CDR3 is TGTGCCAGCAGCTGGGGAGCGGACGAGCAGTACTTC.

On this clone: The same CDR3 can be traced to other DNA sequences in this sample. The rearrangement links TRBV5-1 to TRBJ2-1; perhaps TRBD2 as D (5 bases). Germline V gives CDR1 SGHRS, CDR2 YFSETQ. V was pared by 3 bases and J by 6 bases, with 13 bases between. This CDR3 is built from 14 residues. The CDR3 region is CASSSAGIINEQFF. The CDR3 region has the DNA TGCGCCAGCAGCTCCGCCGGGATAATCAATGAGCAGTTCTTC.

This clone was picked up one time. This chain connects TRBV5-1 to TRBJ2-7; tentative D call: TRBD1 (6 bases). Germline CDR1 SGHRS, CDR2 YFSETQ. The CDR3 is made up of 13 amino acids. Trimming cost V 1 base and J 3 bases, with 8 bases left between them. The CDR3 DNA reads TGCGCCAGCAGCTTGACAGGGAACTACGAGCAGTACTTC. Translation gives CASSLTGNYEQYF.

This clone was seen only once. The CDR3 spells CASSQAPVSVGLDYEQYF. The CDR3 nucleotides are TGCGCCAGCAGCCAAGCCCCAGTTAGCGTAGGTTTAGACTACGAGCAGTACTTC. The gene calls are TRBV4-1 and TRBJ2-7; a weak D match, TRBD2 (5 bases). CDR3 length: 18 amino acids. Trimming removed 1 base from V and 3 bases from J, with 22 bases in between. Germline V gene sequence: CDR1 MGHRA, CDR2 YSYEKL.

J is TRBJ2-1 and V is TRBV19; 12 nucleotides match TRBD2. The CDR3 contains 19 residues. Germline-derived CDR1 and CDR2 are LNHDA and SQIVND (reference sequence). With 5 bases clipped from V and 7 bases from J, the junction kept 18 bases outside the gene matches. CDR3 nucleotide sequence: TGTGCCAGTAGTCCTTTTCCCCGACTAGCGGGAGCTCGCGTAAATGAGCAGTTCTTC. Its protein product is CASSPFPRLAGARVNEQFF.

The CDR3, as DNA: TGTGCCATCAGTGATGAGGGCCTGAACACTGAAGCTTTCTTT. It yields the protein CAISDEGLNTEAFF. V is TRBV10-3 and J is TRBJ1-1; no firm D call. The CDR3 has 14 amino acids. The germline V gene encodes CDR1 ENHRY and CDR2 SYGVKD. V lost 3 bases, J lost 0 bases, and 8 bases lay in between.

This CDR3 reads CASSPLAGLQETQYF. CDR3 bases: TGCGCCAGCAGCCCTCTAGCGGGCTTACAAGAGACCCAGTACTTC. The chain couples TRBV5-1 to TRBJ2-5, with TRBD2 matching 8 bases. This CDR3 spans 15 amino acids. Looked up from germline, CDR1 is SGHRS and CDR2 is YFSETQ. V lost 4 bases and J lost 2; bases outside the gene matches: 7.

The V gene is TRBV4-1, the J gene TRBJ1-2, with TRBD1 matching 8 bases. Per germline, CDR1 MGHRA and CDR2 YSYEKL. The V and J ends lost 1 base and 6 bases, in that order; junction bases with no gene match: 4. CDR3 length: 14 residues. The CDR3 protein is CASSQVTGGDGYTF. The DNA for the CDR3 is TGCGCCAGCAGCCAAGTAACAGGGGGTGATGGCTACACCTTC.

The rearrangement uses TRBV10-3 and TRBJ2-3, with 10 bases aligning to TRBD2. Germline assignment: CDR1 ENHRY and CDR2 SYGVKD. With V trimmed by 6 bases and J by 1 base, 1 base remained unmatched. The CDR3 sequence is 14 residues long. The CDR3 sequence is CAIRGLAGTDTQYF. CDR3 DNA sequence: TGTGCCATCAGAGGACTAGCGGGCACAGATACGCAGTATTTT.